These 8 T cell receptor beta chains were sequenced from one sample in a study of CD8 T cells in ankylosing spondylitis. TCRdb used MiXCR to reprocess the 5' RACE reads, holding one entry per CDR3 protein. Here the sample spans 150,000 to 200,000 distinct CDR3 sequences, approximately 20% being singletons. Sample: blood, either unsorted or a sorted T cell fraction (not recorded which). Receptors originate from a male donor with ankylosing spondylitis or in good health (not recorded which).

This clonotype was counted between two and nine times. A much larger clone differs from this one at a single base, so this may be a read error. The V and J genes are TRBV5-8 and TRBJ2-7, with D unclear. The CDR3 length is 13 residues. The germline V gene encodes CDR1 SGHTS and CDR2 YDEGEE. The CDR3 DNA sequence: TGTGCCAGCAGCTTTCTGGGTTCCTCCGAGCAGTACTTC. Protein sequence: CASSFLGSSEQYF.

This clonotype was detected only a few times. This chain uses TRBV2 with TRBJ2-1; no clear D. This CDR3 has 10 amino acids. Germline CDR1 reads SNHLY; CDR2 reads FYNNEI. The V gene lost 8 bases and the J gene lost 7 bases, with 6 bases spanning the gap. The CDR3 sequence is CASLVNEQFF. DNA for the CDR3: TGTGCCAGCCTGGTTAATGAGCAGTTCTTC.

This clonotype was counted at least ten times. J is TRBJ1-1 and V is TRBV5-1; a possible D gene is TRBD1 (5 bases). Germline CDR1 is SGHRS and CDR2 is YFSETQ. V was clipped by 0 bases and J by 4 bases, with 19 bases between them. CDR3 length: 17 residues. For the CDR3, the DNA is TGCGCCAGCAGCTTGGGCCCCCGCGTAGGGGCGAGCACTGAAGCTTTCTTT. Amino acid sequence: CASSLGPRVGASTEAFF.

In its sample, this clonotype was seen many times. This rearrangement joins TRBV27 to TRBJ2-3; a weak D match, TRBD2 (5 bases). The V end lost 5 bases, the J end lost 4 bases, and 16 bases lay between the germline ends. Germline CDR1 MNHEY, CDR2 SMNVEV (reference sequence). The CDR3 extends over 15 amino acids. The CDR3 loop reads CASSLPGSGSDTQYF. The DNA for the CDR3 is TGTGCCAGCAGTCTCCCGGGCAGCGGATCAGATACGCAGTATTTT.

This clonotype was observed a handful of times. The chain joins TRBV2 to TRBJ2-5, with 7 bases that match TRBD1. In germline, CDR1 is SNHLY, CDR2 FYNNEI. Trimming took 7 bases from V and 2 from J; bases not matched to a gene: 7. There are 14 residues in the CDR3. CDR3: CASMKGTEQETQYF. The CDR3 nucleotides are TGTGCCAGCATGAAGGGGACAGAACAAGAGACCCAGTACTTC.

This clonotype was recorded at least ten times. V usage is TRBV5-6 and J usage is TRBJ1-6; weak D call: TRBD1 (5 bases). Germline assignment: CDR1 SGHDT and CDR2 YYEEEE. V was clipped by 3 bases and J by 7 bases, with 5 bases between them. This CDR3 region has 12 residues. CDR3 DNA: TGTGCCAGCAGCTGGGACAATTCACCCCTCCACTTT. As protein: CASSWDNSPLHF. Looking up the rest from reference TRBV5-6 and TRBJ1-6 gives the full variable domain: DAGVTQSPTHLIKTRGQQVTLRCSPKSGHDTVSWYQQALGQGPQFIFQYYEEEERQRGNFPDRFSGHQFPNYSSELNVNALLLGDSALYLCASSWDNSPLHFGNGTRLTVT.

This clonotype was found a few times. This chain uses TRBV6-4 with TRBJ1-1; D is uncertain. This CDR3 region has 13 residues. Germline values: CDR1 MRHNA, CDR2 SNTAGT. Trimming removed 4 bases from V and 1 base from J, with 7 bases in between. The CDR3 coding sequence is TGTGCCAGCAGTGCCGAGGCGAACACTGAAGCTTTCTTT. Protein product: CASSAEANTEAFF.

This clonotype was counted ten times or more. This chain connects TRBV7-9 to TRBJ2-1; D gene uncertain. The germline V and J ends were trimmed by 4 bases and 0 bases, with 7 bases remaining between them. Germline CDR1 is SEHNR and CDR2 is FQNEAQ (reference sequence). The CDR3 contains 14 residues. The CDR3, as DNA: TGTGCCAGCAGCTCCTCGATCTCCTACAATGAGCAGTTCTTC. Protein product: CASSSSISYNEQFF.